The source of this TCR beta chain is a study of response to subunit inactivated influenza vaccine. This clonotype appeared a few times. Between the trimmed V and J ends, which lost 8 bases and 2 bases, there was a span of 13 bases. This CDR3 region has 13 residues. From the RT-PCR reads, TCRdb called clonotypes with MiXCR, one entry per CDR3 protein. The table has over 650,000 distinct CDR3 sequences, around 20% seen once. The starting material was PBMCs from blood, obtained 4 to 6 days after vaccination. The sequence was collected from a middle-aged man who received an inactivated influenza vaccine. V is TRBV12-3 or TRBV12-4 and J is TRBJ2-7; D might be TRBD2 (6 bases). The CDR3 sequence is CASGGTATYEQYF. In nucleotides, the CDR3 is TGTGCCAGCGGCGGGACGGCTACCTACGAGCAGTACTTC.